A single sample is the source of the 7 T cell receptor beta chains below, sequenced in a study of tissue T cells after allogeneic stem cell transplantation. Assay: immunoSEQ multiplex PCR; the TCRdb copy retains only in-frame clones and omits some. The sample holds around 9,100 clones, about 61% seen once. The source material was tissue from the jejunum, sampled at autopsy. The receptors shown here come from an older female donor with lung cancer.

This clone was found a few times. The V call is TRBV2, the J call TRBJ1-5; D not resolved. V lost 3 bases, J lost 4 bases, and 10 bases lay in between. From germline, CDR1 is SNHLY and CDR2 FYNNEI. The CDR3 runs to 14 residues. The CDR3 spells CASSDNPRNQPQHF. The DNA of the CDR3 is TGTGCCAGCAGTGACAATCCGAGAAATCAGCCCCAGCATTTT.

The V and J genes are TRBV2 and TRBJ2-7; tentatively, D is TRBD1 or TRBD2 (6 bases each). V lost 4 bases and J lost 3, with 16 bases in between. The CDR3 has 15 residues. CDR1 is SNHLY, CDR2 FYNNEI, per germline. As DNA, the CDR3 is TGTGCCAGCAGTGGGGCGGGACATACAATCTACGAGCAGTACTTC. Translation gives CASSGAGHTIYEQYF.

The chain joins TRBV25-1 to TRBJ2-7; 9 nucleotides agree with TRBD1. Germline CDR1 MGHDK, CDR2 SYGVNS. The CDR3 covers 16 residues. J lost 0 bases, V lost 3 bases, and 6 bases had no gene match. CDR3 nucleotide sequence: TGTGCCAGCAGTGATACCGGGACAGGGAACTCCTACGAGCAGTACTTC. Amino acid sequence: CASSDTGTGNSYEQYF.

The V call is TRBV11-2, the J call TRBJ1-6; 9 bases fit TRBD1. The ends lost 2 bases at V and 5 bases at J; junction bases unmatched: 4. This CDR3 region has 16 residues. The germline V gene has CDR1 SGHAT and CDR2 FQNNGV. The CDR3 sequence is CASSLYRTGDNSPLHF. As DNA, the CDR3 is TGTGCCAGCAGCTTATATAGGACAGGGGATAATTCACCCCTCCACTTT.

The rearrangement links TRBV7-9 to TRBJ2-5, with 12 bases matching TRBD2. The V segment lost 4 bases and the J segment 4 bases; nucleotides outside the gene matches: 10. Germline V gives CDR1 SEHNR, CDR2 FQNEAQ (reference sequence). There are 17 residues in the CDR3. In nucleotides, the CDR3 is TGTGCCAGCAGCTCCCCCTCTAGCGGGGGGGCTCCAGAGACCCAGTACTTC. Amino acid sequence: CASSSPSSGGAPETQYF.

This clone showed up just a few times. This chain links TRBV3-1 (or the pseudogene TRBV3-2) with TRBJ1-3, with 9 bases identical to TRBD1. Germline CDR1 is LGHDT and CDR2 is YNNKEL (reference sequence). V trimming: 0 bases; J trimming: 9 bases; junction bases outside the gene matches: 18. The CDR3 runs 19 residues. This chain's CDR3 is CASSQEVRRGQGQSGTIYF. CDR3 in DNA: TGTGCCAGCAGCCAAGAAGTGAGAAGGGGACAGGGACAATCTGGCACCATATATTTT.

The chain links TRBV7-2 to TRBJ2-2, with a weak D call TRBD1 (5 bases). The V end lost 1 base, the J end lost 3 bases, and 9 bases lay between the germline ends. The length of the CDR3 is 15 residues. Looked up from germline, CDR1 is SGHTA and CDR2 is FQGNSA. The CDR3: CASSLGRGYTGELFF. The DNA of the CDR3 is TGTGCCAGCAGCTTAGGAAGGGGTTACACCGGGGAGCTGTTTTTT.